One and the same sample provided the 20 T cell receptor beta chains below, sequenced in a study of CD8+ T cells in alopecia areata. Treatment here: oral pan-JAK inhibitor, 5-10 mg twice daily. Investigators isolated RNA and reverse transcribed it into cDNA to act as the sequencing template. Sequencing used immunoSEQ multiplex PCR; TCRdb keeps in-frame clones, though not all of them. The sample has 150,000 to 200,000 clones; roughly 70% are singletons. Sequencing was performed on CD4+ T cells sorted from blood, taken between weeks 47 and 50, from a patient treated with tofacitinib. These receptors originate from a human donor with alopecia areata.

The rearrangement links TRBV13 to TRBJ2-2; 7 nucleotides align to TRBD1. Germline CDR1 is PRHDT and CDR2 is FYEKMQ (reference sequence). CDR3 length equals 14 residues. After removal of 5 bases from V and 9 bases from J, the junction contained 9 bases not matched to a gene. Here the CDR3 DNA reads TGTGCCAGCAGCCCGAAGGGGGCCAGGCGGGAGCTGTTTTTT. Protein sequence: CASSPKGARRELFF.

The chain couples TRBV7-6 to TRBJ2-5; D is uncertain. Per germline, CDR1 SGHVS and CDR2 FNYEAQ. The CDR3 has 13 amino acids. V dropped 5 bases and J dropped 4 bases, with 11 bases sitting between them. The CDR3 is CASSPVGVETQYF. DNA for the CDR3: TGTGCCAGCAGCCCCGTGGGCGTAGAGACCCAGTACTTC.

The chain employs TRBV30 and TRBJ2-2, with D possibly being TRBD2 (7 bases). V lost 4 bases to trimming and J lost 7 bases, with 13 bases between them. Germline loops: CDR1 GTSNPN, CDR2 SVGIG (reference sequence). The CDR3 has 13 residues. CDR3: CAWIRGAGGELFF. In nucleotides, the CDR3 is TGTGCCTGGATTCGGGGGGCTGGCGGGGAGCTGTTTTTT.

This chain joins TRBV5-1 and TRBJ2-3; 8 bases agree with TRBD2. The trim removed 4 bases at V and 2 bases at J, leaving 9 bases unmatched. CDR3 length: 16 residues. The germline gives CDR1 SGHRS, CDR2 YFSETQ. The CDR3: CASSQRGSGDTDTQYF. CDR3 DNA sequence: TGCGCCAGCAGCCAACGCGGTAGCGGGGACACAGATACGCAGTATTTT. The whole variable domain, filled in from reference TRBV5-1 and TRBJ2-3, reads KAGVTQTPRYLIKTRGQQVTLSCSPISGHRSVSWYQQTPGQGLQFLFEYFSETQRNKGNFPGRFSGRQFSNSRSEMNVSTLELGDSALYLCASSQRGSGDTDTQYFGPGTRLTVL.

The rearrangement uses TRBV28 and TRBJ1-1; D unresolved. The V gene's germline CDR1 is MDHEN and CDR2 SYDVKM. The ends were cut back, 6 bases at V and 0 bases at J, with 11 bases in the middle. This CDR3 region has 14 residues. The CDR3: CASSRPNLNTEAFF. CDR3 DNA: TGTGCCAGCAGCCGACCCAACCTGAACACTGAAGCTTTCTTT.

The CDR3 reads CAWSLGSEETQYF. As DNA, the CDR3 is TGTGCCTGGAGTTTAGGGTCGGAAGAGACCCAGTACTTC. This chain links TRBV30 with TRBJ2-5; no definite D call. This CDR3 is 13 amino acids long. The germline V gene has CDR1 GTSNPN and CDR2 SVGIG (reference sequence). The V gene lost 2 bases and the J gene lost 3 bases, with 10 bases spanning the gap.

The chain couples TRBV2 to TRBJ1-5, with D maybe TRBD1 (5 bases). The CDR3 runs to 14 residues. Trimming removed 5 bases from V and 3 bases from J, with 11 bases in between. CDR1 and CDR2 (germline): SNHLY, FYNNEI. The CDR3 loop is CASSLGGANQPQHF. The CDR3, as DNA: TGTGCCAGCAGTCTTGGAGGGGCCAATCAGCCCCAGCATTTT.

The V gene is TRBV7-6, the J gene TRBJ1-6, with 11 bases aligning to TRBD1. CDR1 is SGHVS and CDR2 is FNYEAQ in the germline V gene. This CDR3 contains 15 residues. V lost 1 base and J lost 9; bases outside the gene matches: 2. The CDR3 sequence: CASSLEGQGGSPLHF. Written as DNA, the CDR3 is TGTGCCAGCAGCTTAGAGGGACAGGGGGGTTCACCCCTCCACTTT.

In this sample, this clone turned up once. The gene calls are TRBV7-7 and TRBJ2-5; D might be TRBD2 (7 bases). The germline V gene has CDR1 SSHAT and CDR2 FNYEAQ (reference sequence). V shed 4 bases and J shed 4 bases, with 16 bases lying between them. CDR3 length: 15 residues. The CDR3 DNA reads as TGTGCCAGCAGCTCCCGGCGAGGGGGGGGAGAGACCCAGTACTTC. It translates to CASSSRRGGGETQYF.

The V call is TRBV29-1, the J call TRBJ2-3; unclear D gene. Germline-derived CDR1 and CDR2 are SQVTM and ANQGSEA. The germline V and J ends were trimmed by 3 bases and 4 bases, with 8 bases remaining between them. The CDR3 extends over 12 amino acids. The CDR3 DNA follows: TGCAGCGTTGATTACCAGGCAGATACGCAGTATTTT. This gives the protein CSVDYQADTQYF.

On this clone itself: This specimen includes other DNA sequences encoding the same CDR3. The chain uses TRBV29-1 and TRBJ2-3, with 9 nucleotides matching TRBD2. The CDR3 contains 12 residues. CDR1 SQVTM and CDR2 ANQGSEA come from the germline V gene. J gave up 5 bases and V 6 bases, and 3 bases lay outside the gene matches. CDR3 protein: CSVGTSLDTQYF. The CDR3 coding sequence is TGCAGCGTCGGGACTAGCTTAGATACGCAGTATTTT.

This clone has a handful of counts. The chain links TRBV29-1 to TRBJ2-3, with 8 bases identical to TRBD2. The germline V gene encodes CDR1 SQVTM and CDR2 ANQGSEA. Trimming removed 6 bases from V and 1 base from J; junction bases left unmatched: 9. The CDR3 covers 15 residues. The CDR3 DNA is TGCAGCGTGCCGGGGAGCGGGGGCCGCACAGATACGCAGTATTTT. Residues: CSVPGSGGRTDTQYF.

Only one count was recorded for this clone. The chain is built from TRBV30 and TRBJ2-1, with D tentatively TRBD2 (6 bases). The germline V gene encodes CDR1 GTSNPN and CDR2 SVGIG (reference sequence). The CDR3 is made up of 13 amino acids. Trimming cost V 0 bases and J 7 bases, with 10 bases left between them. CDR3 sequence reads: CAWSVRRGNEQFF. CDR3 DNA sequence: TGTGCCTGGAGTGTACGGAGGGGTAATGAGCAGTTCTTC.

V and J are TRBV27 and TRBJ1-2, with 9 bases aligning to TRBD1. The trim removed 6 bases at V and 7 bases at J, leaving 9 bases unmatched. The CDR3 spans 14 residues. Germline V lookup: CDR1 MNHEY, CDR2 SMNVEV (reference sequence). CDR3 protein: CASSLTGGAGGYTF. The CDR3 coding sequence is TGTGCCAGCAGCCTAACAGGGGGCGCGGGTGGCTACACCTTC.

CDR3 DNA: TGCAGCGTGATGGGACAGGGGAACACTGAAGCTTTCTTT. This encodes CSVMGQGNTEAFF. The V call is TRBV29-1, the J call TRBJ1-1, with 9 positions matching TRBD1. Germline assignment: CDR1 SQVTM and CDR2 ANQGSEA. The length of the CDR3 is 13 residues. V lost 6 bases, J lost 1 base, and 3 bases stayed unmatched.

This clone was detected only a few times. The chain carries TRBV29-1 and TRBJ2-7; D not resolved. This CDR3 region has 11 residues. The germline CDR1 and CDR2 sequences are SQVTM and ANQGSEA. Deletions cut 3 bases from V and 0 bases from J, with 3 bases between. CDR3 DNA sequence: TGCAGCGTTGACGTCTCCTACGAGCAGTACTTC. Translation gives CSVDVSYEQYF.

This rearrangement joins TRBV4-3 to TRBJ2-2; no firm D call. Germline values: CDR1 LGHNA, CDR2 YSLEER. This CDR3 has 13 residues. V was cut by 4 bases and J by 6 bases, with 9 bases left in between. The CDR3 DNA is TGCGCCAGCAGCCTGAGGAGAGCCGGGGAGCTGTTTTTT. Its protein product is CASSLRRAGELFF.

The genes are TRBV4-1 and TRBJ1-2; no definite D call. Germline V gene data show CDR1 as MGHRA and CDR2 as YSYEKL. Between the trimmed V and J ends, which lost 0 bases and 4 bases, there was a span of 6 bases. CDR3 length equals 13 residues. CDR3 region: CASSQDGVYGYTF. DNA of the CDR3: TGCGCCAGCAGCCAAGACGGGGTCTATGGCTACACCTTC.

The rearrangement uses TRBV6-1 and TRBJ1-1; TRBD1 might be the D (5 bases). The CDR3 loop spans 14 amino acids. The V end lost 6 bases, the J end lost 5 bases, and 16 bases lay between the germline ends. Germline V gives CDR1 MNHNS, CDR2 SASEGT. The CDR3 loop reads CASSLGWGLTEAFF. In DNA, the CDR3 is TGTGCCAGCAGCCTGGGTTGGGGACTAACTGAAGCTTTCTTT.

The sample holds a few counts of this clone. The J gene is TRBJ1-1, the V gene TRBV5-1, with a tentative D call TRBD1 (5 bases). The CDR3 length is 14 residues. CDR1 is SGHRS and CDR2 is YFSETQ in the germline V gene. V dropped 1 base and J dropped 4 bases, with 11 bases sitting between them. The CDR3 nucleotides are TGCGCCAGCAGCTTGTACCGGGGCGGCACTGAAGCTTTCTTT. Protein: CASSLYRGGTEAFF. Full variable domain (rest looked up from reference TRBV5-1 and TRBJ1-1): KAGVTQTPRYLIKTRGQQVTLSCSPISGHRSVSWYQQTPGQGLQFLFEYFSETQRNKGNFPGRFSGRQFSNSRSEMNVSTLELGDSALYLCASSLYRGGTEAFFGQGTRLTVV.